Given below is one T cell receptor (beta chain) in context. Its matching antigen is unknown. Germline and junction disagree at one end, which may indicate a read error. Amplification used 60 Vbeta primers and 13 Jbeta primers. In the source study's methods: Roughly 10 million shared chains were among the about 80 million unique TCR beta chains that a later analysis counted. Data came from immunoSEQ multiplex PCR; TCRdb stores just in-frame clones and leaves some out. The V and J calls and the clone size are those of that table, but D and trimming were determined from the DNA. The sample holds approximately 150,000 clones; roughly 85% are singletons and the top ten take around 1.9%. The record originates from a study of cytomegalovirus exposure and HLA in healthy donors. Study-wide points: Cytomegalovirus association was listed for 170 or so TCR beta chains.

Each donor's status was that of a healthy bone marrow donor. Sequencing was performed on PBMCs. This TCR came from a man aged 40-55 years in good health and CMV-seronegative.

The CDR3 bases are TGCGCCAGCCATCGAGGGGGCTCTGGGGCCAACGGCCTGACTTTC. Encoded protein: CASHRGGSGANGLTF. This sequence joins TRBV5-1 and TRBJ2-6, with TRBD1 matching over 7 bases. The V gene's germline CDR1 is SGHRS and CDR2 YFSETQ. CDR3 length: 15 residues.